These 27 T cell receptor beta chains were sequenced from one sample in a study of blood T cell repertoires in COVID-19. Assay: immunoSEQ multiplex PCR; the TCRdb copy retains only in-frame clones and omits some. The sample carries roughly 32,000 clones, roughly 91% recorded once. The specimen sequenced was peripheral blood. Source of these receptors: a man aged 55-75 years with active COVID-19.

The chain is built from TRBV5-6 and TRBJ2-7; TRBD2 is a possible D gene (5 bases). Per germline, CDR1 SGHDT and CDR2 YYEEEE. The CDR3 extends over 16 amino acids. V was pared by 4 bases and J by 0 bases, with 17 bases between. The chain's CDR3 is CASSRGSGGSSYEQYF. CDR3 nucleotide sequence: TGTGCCAGCAGCCGAGGGTCCGGAGGTTCCTCCTACGAGCAGTACTTC.

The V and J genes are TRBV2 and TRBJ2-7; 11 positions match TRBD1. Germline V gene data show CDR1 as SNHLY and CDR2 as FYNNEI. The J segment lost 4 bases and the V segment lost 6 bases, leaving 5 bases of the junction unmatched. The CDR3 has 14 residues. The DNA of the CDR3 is TGTGCCAGCAGGAAAGGACAGGGGGCATACGAGCAGTACTTC. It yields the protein CASRKGQGAYEQYF.

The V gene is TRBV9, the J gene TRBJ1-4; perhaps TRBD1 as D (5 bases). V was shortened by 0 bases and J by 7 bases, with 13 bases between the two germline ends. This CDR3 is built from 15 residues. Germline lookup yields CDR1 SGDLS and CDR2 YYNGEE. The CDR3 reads CASSVGRGSGEKLFF. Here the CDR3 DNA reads TGTGCCAGCAGCGTAGGGAGGGGCTCTGGTGAAAAACTGTTTTTT.

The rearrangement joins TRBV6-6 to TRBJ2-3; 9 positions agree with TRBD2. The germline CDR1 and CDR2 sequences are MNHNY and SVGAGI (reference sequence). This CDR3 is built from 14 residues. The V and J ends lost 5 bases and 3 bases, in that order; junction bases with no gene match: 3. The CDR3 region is CASSGLARTDTQYF. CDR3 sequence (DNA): TGTGCCAGCAGTGGACTAGCGAGAACAGATACGCAGTATTTT.

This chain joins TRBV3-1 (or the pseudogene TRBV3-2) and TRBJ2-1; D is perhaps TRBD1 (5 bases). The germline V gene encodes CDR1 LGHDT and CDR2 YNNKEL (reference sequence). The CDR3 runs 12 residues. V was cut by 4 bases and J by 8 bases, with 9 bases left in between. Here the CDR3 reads CASSRRGDEQFF. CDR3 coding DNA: TGTGCCAGCAGCCGAAGGGGTGATGAGCAGTTCTTC.

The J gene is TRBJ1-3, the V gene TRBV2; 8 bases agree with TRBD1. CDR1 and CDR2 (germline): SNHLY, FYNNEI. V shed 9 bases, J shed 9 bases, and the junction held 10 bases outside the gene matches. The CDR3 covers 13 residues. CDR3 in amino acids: CASQGARGGTIYF. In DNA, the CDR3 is TGTGCCAGTCAGGGGGCCCGGGGCGGCACCATATATTTT. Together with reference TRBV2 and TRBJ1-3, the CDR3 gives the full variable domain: EPEVTQTPSHQVTQMGQEVILRCVPISNHLYFYWYRQILGQKVEFLVSFYNNEISEKSEIFDDQFSVERPDGSNFTLKIRSTKLEDSAMYFCASQGARGGTIYFGEGSWLTVV.

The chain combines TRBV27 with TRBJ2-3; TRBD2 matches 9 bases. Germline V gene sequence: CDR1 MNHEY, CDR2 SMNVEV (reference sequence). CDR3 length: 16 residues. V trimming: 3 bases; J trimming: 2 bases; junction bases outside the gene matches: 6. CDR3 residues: CASSFPSGGTTDTQYF. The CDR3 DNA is TGTGCCAGCAGTTTTCCCAGCGGGGGGACCACAGATACGCAGTATTTT.

CDR3: CASRGAGANVLTF. The CDR3 DNA follows: TGTGCCAGCAGGGGGGCCGGGGCCAACGTCCTGACTTTC. The rearrangement uses TRBV6-4 and TRBJ2-6; TRBD1 might be the D (6 bases). CDR1 and CDR2 from the germline V gene are MRHNA and SNTAGT. CDR3 length equals 13 residues. Trimming pared 6 bases from V and 4 bases from J, leaving 7 bases between.

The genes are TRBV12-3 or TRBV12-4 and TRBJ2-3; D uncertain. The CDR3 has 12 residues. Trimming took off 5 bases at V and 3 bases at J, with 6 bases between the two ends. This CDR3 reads CASSPPTDTQYF. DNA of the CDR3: TGTGCCAGCAGTCCTCCTACAGATACGCAGTATTTT.

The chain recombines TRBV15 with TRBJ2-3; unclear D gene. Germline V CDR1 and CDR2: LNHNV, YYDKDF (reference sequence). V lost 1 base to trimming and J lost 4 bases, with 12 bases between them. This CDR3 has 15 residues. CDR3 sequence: CATSRGSSRADTQYF. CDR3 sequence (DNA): TGTGCCACCAGCAGAGGGAGTAGTCGGGCAGATACGCAGTATTTT. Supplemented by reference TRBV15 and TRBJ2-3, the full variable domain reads DAMVIQNPRYQVTQFGKPVTLSCSQTLNHNVMYWYQQKSSQAPKLLFHYYDKDFNNEADTPDNFQSRRPNTSFCFLDIRSPGLGDTAMYLCATSRGSSRADTQYFGPGTRLTVL.

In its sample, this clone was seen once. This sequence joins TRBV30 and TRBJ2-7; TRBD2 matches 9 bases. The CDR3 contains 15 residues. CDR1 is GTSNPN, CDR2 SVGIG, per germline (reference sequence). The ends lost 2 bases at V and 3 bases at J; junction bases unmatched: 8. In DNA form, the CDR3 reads TGTGCCTGGAGTCCGAGGCGGGAGGGCCTCTACGAGCAGTACTTC. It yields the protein CAWSPRREGLYEQYF.

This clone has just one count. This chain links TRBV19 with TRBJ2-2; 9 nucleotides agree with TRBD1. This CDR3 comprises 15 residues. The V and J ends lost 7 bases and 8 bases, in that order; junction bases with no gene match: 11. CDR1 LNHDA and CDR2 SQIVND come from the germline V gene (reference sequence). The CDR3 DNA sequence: TGTGCCAGTATGGGCCGGGACAGGGATGTGGGGGAGCTGTTTTTT. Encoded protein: CASMGRDRDVGELFF.

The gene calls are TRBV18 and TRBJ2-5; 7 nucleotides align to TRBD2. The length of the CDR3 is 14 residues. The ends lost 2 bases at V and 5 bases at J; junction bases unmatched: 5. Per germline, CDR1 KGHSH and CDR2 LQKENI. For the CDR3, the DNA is TGTGCCAGCTCACCAGGGGGGGAGAGTGAGACCCAGTACTTC. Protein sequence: CASSPGGESETQYF.

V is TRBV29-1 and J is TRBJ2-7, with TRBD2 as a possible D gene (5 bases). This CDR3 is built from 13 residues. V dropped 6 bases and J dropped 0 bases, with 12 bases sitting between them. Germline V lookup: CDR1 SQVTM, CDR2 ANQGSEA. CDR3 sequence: CSVESGSSYEQYF. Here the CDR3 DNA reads TGCAGCGTCGAAAGTGGGAGCTCCTACGAGCAGTACTTC.

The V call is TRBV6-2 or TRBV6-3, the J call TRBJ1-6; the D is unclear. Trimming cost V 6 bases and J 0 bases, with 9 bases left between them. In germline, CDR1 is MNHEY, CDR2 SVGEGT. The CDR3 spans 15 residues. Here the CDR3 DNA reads TGTGCCAGCAGCGCCGGGAGCTCCTATAATTCACCCCTCCACTTT. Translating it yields CASSAGSSYNSPLHF.

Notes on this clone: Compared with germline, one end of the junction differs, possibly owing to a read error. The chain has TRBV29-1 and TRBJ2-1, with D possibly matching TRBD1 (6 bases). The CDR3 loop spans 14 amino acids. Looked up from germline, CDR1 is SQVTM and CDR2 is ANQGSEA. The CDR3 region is CSAEDDRFNNEQFF. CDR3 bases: TGCAGCGCTGAAGATGACAGGTTTAACAATGAGCAGTTCTTC.

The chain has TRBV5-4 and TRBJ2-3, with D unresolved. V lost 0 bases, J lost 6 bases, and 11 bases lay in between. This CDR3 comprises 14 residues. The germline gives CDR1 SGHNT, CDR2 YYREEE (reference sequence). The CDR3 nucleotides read TGTGCCAGCAGCTTGGACCTAACCACGGATACGCAGTATTTT. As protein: CASSLDLTTDTQYF.

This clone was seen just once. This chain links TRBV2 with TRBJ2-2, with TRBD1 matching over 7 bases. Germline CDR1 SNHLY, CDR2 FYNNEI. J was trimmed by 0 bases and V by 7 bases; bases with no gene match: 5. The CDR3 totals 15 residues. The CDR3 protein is CASIGTAANTGELFF. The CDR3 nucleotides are TGTGCCAGCATTGGGACAGCGGCGAACACCGGGGAGCTGTTTTTT.

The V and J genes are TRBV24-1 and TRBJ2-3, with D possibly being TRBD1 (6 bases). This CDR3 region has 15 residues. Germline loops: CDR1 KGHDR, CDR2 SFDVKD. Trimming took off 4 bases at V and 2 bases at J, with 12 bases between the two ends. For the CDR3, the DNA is TGTGCCACCAGTGACCGAACAGGGCTCACAGATACGCAGTATTTT. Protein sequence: CATSDRTGLTDTQYF.

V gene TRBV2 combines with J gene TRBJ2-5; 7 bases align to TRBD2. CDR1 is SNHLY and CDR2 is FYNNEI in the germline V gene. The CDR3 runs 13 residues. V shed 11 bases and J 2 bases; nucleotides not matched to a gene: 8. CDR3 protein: CALRPSGQETQYF. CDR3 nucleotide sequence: TGTGCCCTACGGCCTAGCGGTCAAGAGACCCAGTACTTC.

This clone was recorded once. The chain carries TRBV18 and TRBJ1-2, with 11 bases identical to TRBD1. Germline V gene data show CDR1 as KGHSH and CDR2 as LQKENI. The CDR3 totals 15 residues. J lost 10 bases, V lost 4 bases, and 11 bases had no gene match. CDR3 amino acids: CASSRPDRGRHDYTF. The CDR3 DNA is TGTGCCAGCTCACGACCGGACAGGGGGCGGCATGACTACACCTTC.

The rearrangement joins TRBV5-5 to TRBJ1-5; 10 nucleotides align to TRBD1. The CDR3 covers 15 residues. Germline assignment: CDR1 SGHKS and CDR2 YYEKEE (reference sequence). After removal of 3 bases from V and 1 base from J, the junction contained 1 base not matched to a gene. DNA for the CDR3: TGTGCCAGCAGCTGGGGACAGGGGAGCAATCAGCCCCAGCATTTT. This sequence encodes CASSWGQGSNQPQHF.

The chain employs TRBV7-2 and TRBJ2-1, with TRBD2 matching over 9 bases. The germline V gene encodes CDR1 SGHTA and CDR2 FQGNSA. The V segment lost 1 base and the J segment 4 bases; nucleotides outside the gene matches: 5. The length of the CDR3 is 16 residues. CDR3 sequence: CASSLETSGAYNEQFF. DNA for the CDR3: TGTGCCAGCAGCTTAGAGACTAGCGGAGCGTACAATGAGCAGTTCTTC.

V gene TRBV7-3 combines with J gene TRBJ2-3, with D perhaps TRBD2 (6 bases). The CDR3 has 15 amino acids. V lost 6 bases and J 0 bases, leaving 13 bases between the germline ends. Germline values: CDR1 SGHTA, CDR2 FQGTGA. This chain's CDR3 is CASSQTSGSTDTQYF. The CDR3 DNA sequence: TGTGCCAGCAGTCAGACTAGTGGTAGCACAGATACGCAGTATTTT.

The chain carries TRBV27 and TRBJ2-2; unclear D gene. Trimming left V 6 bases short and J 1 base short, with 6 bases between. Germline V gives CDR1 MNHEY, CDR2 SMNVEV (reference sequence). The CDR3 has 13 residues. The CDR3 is CASRTRNTGELFF. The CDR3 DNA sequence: TGTGCCAGCAGGACACGGAACACCGGGGAGCTGTTTTTT.

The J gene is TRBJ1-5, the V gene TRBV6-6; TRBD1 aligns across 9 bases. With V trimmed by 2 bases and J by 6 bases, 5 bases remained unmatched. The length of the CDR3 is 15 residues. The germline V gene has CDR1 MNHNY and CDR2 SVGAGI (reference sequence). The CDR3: CASSYRQGVSQPQHF. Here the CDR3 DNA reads TGTGCCAGCAGTTACCGACAGGGGGTGAGTCAGCCCCAGCATTTT.

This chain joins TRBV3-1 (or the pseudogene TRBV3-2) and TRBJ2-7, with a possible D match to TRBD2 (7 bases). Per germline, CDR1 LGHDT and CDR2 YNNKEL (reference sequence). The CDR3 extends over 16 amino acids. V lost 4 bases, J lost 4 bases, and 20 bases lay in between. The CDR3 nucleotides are TGTGCCAGCAGCCTTGCCAGTGCGGGGGCCCCGTACGAGCAGTACTTC. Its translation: CASSLASAGAPYEQYF.